Detailed here is one T cell receptor beta chain. No antigen is known for it. This sample stems from a study of siplizumab effects on memory and regulatory T cells. The study assayed around 9.3 x 10^4 TCR templates per sample. TCRdb's copy holds only in-frame clones and misses some; the assay was immunoSEQ multiplex PCR. The profile shows some 80,000 clones, approximately 95% of them singletons. Study-level findings and limits: The study found that mappable alloreactive CD4+ clones averaged around 69% Treg-derived with siplizumab and roughly 27% in controls. Researchers could map only a minor fraction of alloreactive clones to unstimulated subsets. Siplizumab significantly decreased alloreactive sequences from unstimulated CD4+ memory cells.

The CDR3 runs 13 residues. Deletions cut 6 bases from V and 0 bases from J, with 8 bases between. Germline V gene sequence: CDR1 MGHDK, CDR2 SYGVNS. This TCR was recovered from a human donor in good health. V gene TRBV25-1 combines with J gene TRBJ1-1, with no clear D. The sequencing sample was made of CD8+ T cells sorted from blood. DNA for the CDR3: TGTGCCAGCAGGAAGGAGTTGAACACTGAAGCTTTCTTT. Protein sequence: CASRKELNTEAFF.